This is a list of T cell receptor beta chains from one sample in a study of shared clonotypes between healthy human individuals. Some clones are missing from TCRdb's copy, which holds only in-frame ones; the method was immunoSEQ multiplex PCR. The profile shows about a million clones, about three quarters of them singletons. Sequences were obtained from memory CD4+ T cells sorted from blood. The receptors derive from a man younger than 35 in good health. Both conserved end residues are part of each CDR3. Each record gives: V gene, J gene, D gene, clone size, CDR3 DNA, CDR3 protein. A D gene is named only where the DNA matches it firmly. The size entry is marked missing in some rows and otherwise reads once, few, many or a size class.

TRBV19	TRBJ1-6	NA	NA	TGTGCCAGTAGTCCCCGGACAAGCTCACCCCTCCACTTT	CASSPRTSSPLHF
TRBV2	TRBJ1-6	NA	few	TGTGCCAGCCGGTCCGTGGGTTCACCCCTCCACTTT	CASRSVGSPLHF
TRBV19	TRBJ2-2	TRBD2	few	TGTGCCAGTAGTATAGCTGTCCGGGAGGCCGGGGAGCTGTTTTTT	CASSIAVREAGELFF
TRBV30	TRBJ1-3	NA	NA	TGTGCCTGGAGTAAGGGGGTTGGAAACACCATATATTTT	CAWSKGVGNTIYF
TRBV5-4	TRBJ1-1	TRBD1	NA	TGTGCCAGCAGCTGGGGACAGGGGGCGGGCACTGAAGCTTTCTTT	CASSWGQGAGTEAFF
TRBV11-2	TRBJ2-5	TRBD2	many	TGTGCCAGCAGCTTAGAAGGGGCTAGCGGGGGAAAAGAGACCCAGTACTTC	CASSLEGASGGKETQYF
TRBV2	TRBJ1-5	NA	NA	TGTGCCAGCAGGACTGGGGGTGGTCAGCCCCAGCATTTT	CASRTGGGQPQHF
TRBV7-6	TRBJ1-1	NA	once	TGTGCCAGCAGCTACGGCACTGAAGCTTTCTTT	CASSYGTEAFF
TRBV10-2	TRBJ2-3	NA	NA	TGCGCCATCAACCGGGACGATACAGATACGCAGTATTTT	CAINRDDTDTQYF
TRBV7-3	TRBJ2-7	NA	NA	TGTGCCAGCAGCCGCCCCCCCAGGGGACAAAGTGATTACGAGCAGTACTTC	CASSRPPRGQSDYEQYF
TRBV9	TRBJ2-1	NA	NA	TGTGCCAGCAGCGTAGCTACGGGGGCCCATGAGCAGTTCTTC	CASSVATGAHEQFF
TRBV19	TRBJ1-1	NA	NA	TGTGCCAGTAGCCCTCGGGGGGCAGTGAGCACTGAAGCTTTCTTT	CASSPRGAVSTEAFF
TRBV5-1	TRBJ2-5	TRBD2	NA	TGCGCCAGCAGCTCCGCTAGCGGGGGACAAGAGACCCAGTACTTC	CASSSASGGQETQYF
TRBV2	TRBJ2-7	NA	NA	TGTGCCAGCAGTGAAGGAGGGATCGCTGCGCAGTACTTC	CASSEGGIAAQYF
TRBV5-1	TRBJ2-1	NA	NA	TGCGCCAGCAGCTTGGCCAACAATGAGCAGTTCTTC	CASSLANNEQFF
TRBV2	TRBJ2-4	NA	once	TGTGCCAGCAGCGCAGGGAGTAACGCCAAAAACATTCAGTACTTC	CASSAGSNAKNIQYF
TRBV2	TRBJ2-7	NA	NA	TGTGCCAGCAGTGATCCGGGGGCGGGCGAGCAGTACTTC	CASSDPGAGEQYF